The 22 T cell receptor beta chains below come from one sample, sequenced in a study of blood T cell repertoires in COVID-19. Libraries were prepared by immunoSEQ multiplex PCR; TCRdb keeps only in-frame clonotypes and omits some of them. Seen here are about 300,000 clones, roughly 85% observed once, and the top ten hold about 2.3%. The sample was PBMCs or T cells enriched from blood (not recorded which). These TCRs come from a woman aged 45 to 65 who had recovered from COVID-19.

This chain joins TRBV6-6 and TRBJ2-2; D is unresolved. The CDR3 sequence is 14 residues long. From germline, CDR1 is MNHNY and CDR2 SVGAGI (reference sequence). Trimming pared 2 bases from V and 5 bases from J, leaving 9 bases between. The CDR3 loop reads CASSYPVRTGELFF. CDR3 in DNA: TGTGCCAGCAGTTACCCTGTGCGGACCGGGGAGCTGTTTTTT.

J is TRBJ2-5 and V is TRBV5-1, with 14 bases lining up with TRBD2. The germline CDR1 and CDR2 sequences are SGHRS and YFSETQ. This CDR3 comprises 16 residues. Trimming at V came to 4 bases and at J to 2 bases, leaving 4 bases not matched to a gene. The CDR3 spells CASSQGTSGGQETQYF. As DNA, the CDR3 is TGCGCCAGCAGCCAGGGGACTAGCGGGGGACAAGAGACCCAGTACTTC.

The V gene is TRBV2, the J gene TRBJ2-2, with TRBD2 matching 9 bases. Germline trimming cut 7 bases from V and 0 bases from J; bases unmatched to any gene: 9. This CDR3 contains 17 residues. CDR1 and CDR2 from the germline V gene are SNHLY and FYNNEI. CDR3 loop: CASKLRTSVANTGELFF. DNA for the CDR3: TGTGCCAGCAAGTTACGGACTAGCGTCGCGAACACCGGGGAGCTGTTTTTT.

The chain has TRBV6-1 and TRBJ2-7, with 9 bases aligning to TRBD2. The CDR3 runs 15 residues. Germline-derived CDR1 and CDR2 are MNHNS and SASEGT. The J segment lost 2 bases and the V segment lost 1 base, leaving 3 bases of the junction unmatched. CDR3 bases: TGTGCCAGCAGTGAAGAGGGCGGGGGGGCCTACGAGCAGTACTTC. Translation: CASSEEGGGAYEQYF.

This sequence joins TRBV27 and TRBJ1-2; D ambiguous. CDR3 length: 15 amino acids. In germline, CDR1 is MNHEY, CDR2 SMNVEV (reference sequence). V was cut by 2 bases and J by 0 bases, with 10 bases left in between. CDR3 in amino acids: CASSLSRLSNYGYTF. The DNA for the CDR3 is TGTGCCAGCAGTTTAAGCCGCCTCTCTAACTATGGCTACACCTTC.

The genes are TRBV7-2 and TRBJ1-1, with 9 bases matching TRBD1. Germline V gene lookup returns CDR1 SGHTA and CDR2 FQGNSA. With V trimmed by 5 bases and J by 0 bases, 7 bases remained unmatched. The CDR3 runs to 16 residues. The CDR3 region is CASSLGTGWVNTEAFF. The CDR3 DNA follows: TGTGCCAGCAGCCTAGGGACAGGGTGGGTGAACACTGAAGCTTTCTTT.

V gene TRBV3-1 (or the pseudogene TRBV3-2) combines with J gene TRBJ1-1; TRBD1 agrees at 10 bases. Germline loops: CDR1 LGHDT, CDR2 YNNKEL (reference sequence). This CDR3 is built from 15 residues. V lost 1 base to trimming and J lost 4 bases; unmatched junction nucleotides: 3. CDR3 DNA sequence: TGTGCCAGCAGCCAAGTACGGACAGGGGGCACTGAAGCTTTCTTT. Amino acids: CASSQVRTGGTEAFF.

This rearrangement joins TRBV3-1 (or the pseudogene TRBV3-2) to TRBJ1-2; D is unclear. Per the germline V gene, CDR1 is LGHDT and CDR2 is YNNKEL (reference sequence). The CDR3 runs to 15 residues. V lost 4 bases and J 2 bases, leaving 14 bases between the germline ends. CDR3 DNA sequence: TGTGCCAGCAGCCTCAAACCAGAGGTGAACTATGGCTACACCTTC. Translated: CASSLKPEVNYGYTF.

This rearrangement joins TRBV18 to TRBJ1-3; D remains ambiguous. The CDR3 spans 14 residues. Germline V CDR1 and CDR2: KGHSH, LQKENI. V was clipped by 3 bases and J by 0 bases, with 6 bases between them. As DNA, the CDR3 is TGTGCCAGCTCACCCGGGTTCTCTGGAAACACCATATATTTT. It is translated as CASSPGFSGNTIYF.

The chain links TRBV5-1 to TRBJ1-2; D is ambiguous. V was clipped by 5 bases and J by 2 bases, with 10 bases between them. The CDR3 is 13 amino acids. Germline V gene lookup returns CDR1 SGHRS and CDR2 YFSETQ. This chain's CDR3 is CASSDIQNYGYTF. CDR3 in DNA: TGCGCCAGCAGTGACATCCAGAACTATGGCTACACCTTC.

The chain joins TRBV27 to TRBJ1-2, with D possibly matching TRBD1 (5 bases). V shed 3 bases and J shed 8 bases, with 13 bases lying between them. The CDR3 is 13 amino acids. CDR1 and CDR2 from the germline V gene are MNHEY and SMNVEV (reference sequence). The CDR3 bases are TGTGCCAGCAGTTTCCGGGGGGGAAACGGCTACACCTTC. Translation gives CASSFRGGNGYTF.

V is TRBV3-1 (or the pseudogene TRBV3-2) and J is TRBJ1-1, with 8 positions matching TRBD1. The V gene's germline CDR1 is LGHDT and CDR2 YNNKEL (reference sequence). There are 14 residues in the CDR3. V dropped 1 base and J dropped 7; count of bases not matched to a gene: 5. CDR3 amino acids: CASSQGTGNFEAFF. The CDR3 coding sequence is TGTGCCAGCAGCCAAGGGACAGGGAACTTTGAAGCTTTCTTT.

The chain combines TRBV2 with TRBJ2-3; a weak D match, TRBD2 (5 bases). This CDR3 region has 14 residues. Germline V gene data show CDR1 as SNHLY and CDR2 as FYNNEI. Trimming removed 10 bases at V and 5 bases at J, with 19 bases between. CDR3: CATSAGLRRDTQYF. CDR3 in DNA: TGTGCCACCTCAGCTGGACTCCGCCGAGATACGCAGTATTTT.

V is TRBV18 and J is TRBJ2-2; 7 bases agree with TRBD2. The germline CDR1 and CDR2 sequences are KGHSH and LQKENI. With 5 bases clipped from V and 6 bases from J, the junction kept 9 bases outside the gene matches. The CDR3 sequence is 15 residues long. In DNA, the CDR3 is TGTGCCAGCTCAACTTCGACTAGCTTCGCCGGGGAGCTGTTTTTT. Its protein product is CASSTSTSFAGELFF.

The J gene is TRBJ1-1, the V gene TRBV9; D is perhaps TRBD1 (5 bases). The germline V gene encodes CDR1 SGDLS and CDR2 YYNGEE. The CDR3 runs 14 residues. V was pared by 2 bases and J by 11 bases, with 19 bases between. CDR3: CASSVLSTGPRAFF. CDR3 coding DNA: TGTGCCAGCAGCGTTTTAAGTACAGGCCCTCGGGCTTTCTTT.

V and J are TRBV5-6 and TRBJ1-4; TRBD1 matches 7 bases. This CDR3 is built from 14 residues. J lost 8 bases, V lost 0 bases, and 4 bases had no gene match. The germline V gene has CDR1 SGHDT and CDR2 YYEEEE. This CDR3 reads CASSLGQGGEKLFF. Here the CDR3 DNA reads TGTGCCAGCAGCTTGGGACAGGGCGGGGAAAAACTGTTTTTT.

V gene TRBV11-3 combines with J gene TRBJ2-1; 10 positions agree with TRBD2. This CDR3 spans 14 amino acids. Germline CDR1 and CDR2: SGHNT and YENEEA. The V segment lost 5 bases and the J segment 13 bases; nucleotides outside the gene matches: 11. CDR3 in amino acids: CASSTGVAGGHQFF. In nucleotides, the CDR3 is TGTGCCAGCAGCACAGGGGTAGCGGGAGGCCACCAGTTCTTC.

This clone was observed a few times. The V and J genes are TRBV5-1 and TRBJ2-2, with 9 bases fitting TRBD1. Germline assignment: CDR1 SGHRS and CDR2 YFSETQ. The CDR3 covers 16 residues. V was pared by 4 bases and J by 3 bases, with 7 bases of the junction left unmatched. CDR3 nucleotide sequence: TGCGCCAGCAGCCGTCTAACAGGGGGCGACACCGGGGAGCTGTTTTTT. The encoded protein is CASSRLTGGDTGELFF.

In the case of this clone: Other DNA sequences in this specimen translate into the identical CDR3. The rearrangement joins TRBV7-8 to TRBJ1-1; D gene uncertain. V lost 1 base to trimming and J lost 1 base, with 4 bases between them. The CDR3 has 13 amino acids. CDR1 SGHVS and CDR2 FQNEAQ come from the germline V gene. The CDR3 spells CASSLGQNTEAFF. The CDR3, as DNA: TGTGCCAGCAGCTTAGGTCAGAACACTGAAGCTTTCTTT.

This clone is a singleton in its sample. The V and J genes are TRBV24-1 and TRBJ1-2; D gene ambiguous. V was pared by 3 bases and J by 4 bases, with 8 bases between. CDR3 length: 13 residues. Germline V gives CDR1 KGHDR, CDR2 SFDVKD. CDR3 sequence reads: CATSDGSVYGYTF. The DNA for the CDR3 is TGTGCCACCAGTGATGGCAGTGTCTATGGCTACACCTTC.

Here the CDR3 DNA reads TGTGCCTGGAGCCGGGGAGGGTCCACTGAAGCTTTCTTT. It yields the protein CAWSRGGSTEAFF. The V and J genes are TRBV30 and TRBJ1-1; D is ambiguous. V lost 3 bases and J lost 4, with 12 bases in between. The CDR3 runs 13 residues. Germline V gene data show CDR1 as GTSNPN and CDR2 as SVGIG (reference sequence).

The rearrangement joins TRBV5-1 to TRBJ2-7; no reliable D call. Germline values: CDR1 SGHRS, CDR2 YFSETQ. V lost 0 bases and J lost 5, with 9 bases in between. The CDR3 consists of 13 residues. The CDR3 nucleotides read TGCGCCAGCAGCTTGGCTTGGGCCGACGAGCAGTACTTC. It encodes CASSLAWADEQYF.